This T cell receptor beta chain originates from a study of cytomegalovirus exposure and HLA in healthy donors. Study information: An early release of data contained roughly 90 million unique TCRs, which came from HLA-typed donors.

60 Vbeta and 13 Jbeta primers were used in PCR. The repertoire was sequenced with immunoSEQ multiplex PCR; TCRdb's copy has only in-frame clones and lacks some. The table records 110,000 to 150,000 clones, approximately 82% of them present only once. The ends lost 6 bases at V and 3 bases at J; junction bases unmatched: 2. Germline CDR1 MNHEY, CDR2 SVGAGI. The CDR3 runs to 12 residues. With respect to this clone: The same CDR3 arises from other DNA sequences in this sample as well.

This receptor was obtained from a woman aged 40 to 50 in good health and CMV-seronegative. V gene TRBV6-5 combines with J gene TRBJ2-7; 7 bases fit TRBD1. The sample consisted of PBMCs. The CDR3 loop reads CASSRDSYEQYF. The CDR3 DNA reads TGTGCCAGCAGCCGGGACAGCTACGAGCAGTACTTC.